This T cell receptor beta chain was identified during a study of shared clonotypes between healthy human individuals. Points from the study as a whole: The generation probabilities recorded for non-shared clonotypes fell below those of clonotypes shared by all four donors. Rarefaction analysis demonstrated incomplete sorted-subset sequencing notwithstanding large depth.

The CDR3 spans 14 residues. Germline V gene sequence: CDR1 SNHLY, CDR2 FYNNEI. J gave up 4 bases and V 8 bases, and 8 bases lay outside the gene matches. Authors' data handling: Without quality scores, immunoSEQ junctional reads could not be filtered like full-length reads. Method: immunoSEQ multiplex PCR; TCRdb's copy keeps in-frame clones and lacks some. V, J and clone size reflect that table, while D and trimming were determined from the DNA. The sample has some 1 million clones, about 76% seen once. With regard to this clone: What it binds is unknown.

This receptor was taken from a man younger than 35 in good health. Sequencing input: memory CD4+ T cells sorted from blood. Stated subset: CD45RA-negative fraction. V gene TRBV2 combines with J gene TRBJ2-3; TRBD2 aligns across 8 bases. The CDR3 loop reads CASDLAGGPDTQYF. CDR3 bases: TGTGCCAGCGATCTGGCGGGGGGTCCAGATACGCAGTATTTT.